The present TCR beta chain was sequenced within a study of PD-L1 blockade in urothelial cancer. Sample time point: peripheral blood 6 weeks after treatment start. This clone was counted a single time. With 0 bases removed from V and 1 base from J, the gap between germline ends came to 15 bases. Germline CDR1 GTSNPN, CDR2 SVGIG (reference sequence). The CDR3 totals 16 residues. TCRdb keeps only in-frame clones here, not all; method: immunoSEQ multiplex PCR. The sample lists 35,000 to 55,000 clones, roughly four fifths occurring once. The source material was PBMCs, sampled around atezolizumab (anti-PD-L1) treatment. This receptor was obtained from a man in his 60s with urothelial cancer. The V call is TRBV30, the J call TRBJ1-1, with D tentatively TRBD1 (5 bases). The CDR3 DNA is TGTGCCTGGAGTGTACAGTTGGGGCAGACGAACACTGAAGCTTTCTTT. Translating it yields CAWSVQLGQTNTEAFF. Together with reference TRBV30 and TRBJ1-1, the CDR3 gives the full variable domain: SQTIHQWPATLVQPVGSPLSLECTVEGTSNPNLYWYRQAAGRGLQLLFYSVGIGQISSEVPQNLSASRPQDRQFILSSKKLLLSDSGFYLCAWSVQLGQTNTEAFFGQGTRLTVV.